This T cell receptor (beta chain) was captured in a study of technical replicates of blood from several donors. Produced via immunoSEQ multiplex PCR; TCRdb's table is partial and in-frame only. The sample has more than 90,000 clones; under 97% are singletons. With 1 base clipped from V and 5 bases from J, the junction kept 8 bases outside the gene matches. CDR3 length: 16 residues. Germline V lookup: CDR1 SGHTA, CDR2 FQGNSA. The TCR was taken from a human donor in good health. V and J are TRBV7-2 and TRBJ2-4; 7 positions agree with TRBD2. The sample was T cells isolated from PBMCs. CDR3 region: CASSLELAAPQNIQYF. CDR3 sequence (DNA): TGTGCCAGCAGCTTAGAGCTAGCGGCCCCCCAAAACATTCAGTACTTC.